This entry features one TCR beta chain sequence. The target antigen is unknown. Amplification yielded TCR beta CDR3 regions, with RNA transcripts as the source. With the HTBI primer set, the TCR CDR3 went through a first round of RT-PCR. A single record per CDR3 protein comes from TCRdb applying MiXCR to the multiplex PCR reads. Of around 250,000 distinct CDR3 sequences listed, about 24% were seen once; the top ten hold approximately 32%. The source of the sample is a study of T cells in Graves' hyperthyroidism and ophthalmopathy. Findings of the study overall: Ophthalmopathy, which appeared later, was predicted by the model a median around 6.9 months before onset.

Germline V gene lookup returns CDR1 SNHLY and CDR2 FYNNEI. V lost 5 bases and J lost 6, with 13 bases in between. The CDR3 sequence is 13 residues long. The specimen was blood. This chain uses TRBV2 with TRBJ1-2; D ambiguous. The clonotype comes from a woman aged 40 to 55 with Graves' ophthalmopathy. CDR3 sequence reads: CASSFQPNHGYTF. Here the CDR3 DNA reads TGTGCCAGCAGTTTTCAGCCCAATCATGGCTACACCTTC.